The entry that follows covers one TCR beta chain sequence. This clone was observed a single time. The antigen this receptor binds is unknown. No much larger clone exists at a distance of one base, and base qualities are not known. TCRbeta CDR3 regions were amplified from genomic DNA using the immunoSEQ Assay, a bias-controlled multiplex PCR. On the authors' methods: The number of nucleated cells in each sample was estimated from the amplification of reference gene primers within the assay. To quantify the absolute abundance of each unique TCRbeta CDR3 rearrangement, sequence reads were collapsed and filtered. Productive Simpson clonality was computed per sample as the square root of Simpson's diversity index over productive rearrangements. In its TCRdb copy, this immuneACCESS table keeps in-frame sequences only and misses some clones. Where compared with another copy, unresolved V genes explain less than half of these, and the others have no known cause. The DNA gave D and trimming, while V, J and clone size come from that table. The sample profile shows roughly 310,000 clones; 90% of them were found once. Around 2.6% of the sample lies in the top ten.

In the prospective study, participants were roughly 18 to 100 years old, resided in fewer than 25 geographic areas of the United States, and were enrolled through a virtual design. To assign participants to cohorts, the prospective study relied on clinical history that participants themselves reported in a screening survey and a study questionnaire. Recovered participants in ImmuneRACE Cohort 3 were defined as having two consecutive negative NP/OP PCR tests, clearance from a healthcare professional, or resolution of symptoms. In the prospective study, whole blood, serum and a nasopharyngeal or oropharyngeal swab were collected from each participant by mobile phlebotomists. Additional blood draws and questionnaires over an approximately two-month period could optionally be provided by prospective study participants. Before DNA extraction, blood samples from the prospective study were shipped at room temperature or frozen.

These data originate in a study of blood T cell repertoires in COVID-19 (dated by TCRdb to between 2020 and 2021). Regarding the research as a whole: Collaborator samples came from the United States, Italy and Spain and covered acute and convalescent phases of COVID-19. Subjects who had been exposed to COVID-19, were actively infected with it, or had recovered from it provided the deeply sampled blood TCRbeta repertoires that made up the dataset. Sample metadata almost always included a de-identified subject ID, COVID-19 status, age in years and sex. Samples came from the ongoing ImmuneRACE study (first 160 participants) plus 1,254 subjects from 6 global collaborators. Where HLA class I and class II types were available, the types were taken from metadata supplied by the sample provider, not from assay-based typing. The prospective study material was composed of cDNA or gDNA derived from T cells, B-cell-depleted T cells, or PBMCs. The repertoires were released in a freely available public database intended as a resource for research on the immune response to SARS-CoV-2. Here is what the overall study found, with its caveats: How much clinical and demographic metadata was included differed by source and by participant, and the metadata was provided uncurated.

The CDR3 spans 16 residues, from the cysteine through the phenylalanine. Only the CDR3 DNA is retained, 48 bases long and in frame from the first base. Via the germline V gene, CDR1 is SGHTA and CDR2 FQGNSA. Trimming at the junction amounts to 4 bases on V and 4 bases on J, and the germline ends lie 19 bases apart. The sequenced material came from PBMCs or T cells enriched from blood (not recorded which). The receptor comes from a man in his fifties or sixties who had recovered from COVID-19. The chain joins TRBV7-2 to TRBJ1-2; a tentative D call is TRBD1 (5 bases match). The CDR3 region: CASSSSGGAGSYGYTF. The nucleotide sequence is TGTGCCAGCAGCTCTAGTGGTGGGGCGGGATCCTATGGCTACACCTTC. The CDR3, completed at both ends by the reference TRBV7-2 and TRBJ1-2 genes, gives the full variable domain GAGVSQSPSNKVTEKGKDVELRCDPISGHTALYWYRQSLGQGLEFLIYFQGNSAPDKSGLPSDRFSAERTGGSVSTLTIQRTQQEDSAVYLCASSSSGGAGSYGYTFGSGTRLTVV.